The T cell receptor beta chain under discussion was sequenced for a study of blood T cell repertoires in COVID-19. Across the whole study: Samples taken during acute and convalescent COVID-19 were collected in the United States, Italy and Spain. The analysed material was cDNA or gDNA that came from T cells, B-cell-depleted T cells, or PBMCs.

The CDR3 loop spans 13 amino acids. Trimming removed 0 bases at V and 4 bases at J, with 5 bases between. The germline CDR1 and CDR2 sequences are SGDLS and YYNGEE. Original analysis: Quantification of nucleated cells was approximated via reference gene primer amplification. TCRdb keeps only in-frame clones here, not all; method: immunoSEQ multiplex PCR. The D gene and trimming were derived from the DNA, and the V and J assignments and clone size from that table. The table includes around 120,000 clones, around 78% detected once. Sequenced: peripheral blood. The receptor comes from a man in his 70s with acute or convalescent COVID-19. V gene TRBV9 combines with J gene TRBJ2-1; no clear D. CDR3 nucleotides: TGTGCCAGCAGCGTAGGCGTGTACAATGAGCAGTTCTTC. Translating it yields CASSVGVYNEQFF.